This paragraph covers one TCR beta chain sequence. Its antigen has not been determined. One base away there is no much larger clone; base qualities are not given. In Seattle, one collaborating source enrolled patients while the infection was active and tracked those patients longitudinally over the course of disease. The collaborating institutions used their own protocols to collect whole blood in K2EDTA tubes. Collaborator samples were shipped for TCRbeta analysis as frozen whole blood, isolated PBMCs, or DNA extracted from either sample type. This specimen belongs to a study of blood T cell repertoires in COVID-19 (dated by TCRdb to 2020 to 2022). General notes on the study: Samples from collaborators originated in the United States, Italy and Spain and spanned both the acute and convalescent phases of COVID-19. Deeply sampled blood TCRbeta repertoires from subjects exposed to, actively infected with, or recovered from COVID-19 were included in the dataset. Where available, HLA class I and class II types were obtained from metadata supplied by the sample provider rather than from assay-based typing. Sample metadata almost always included a de-identified subject ID, COVID-19 status, age in years and sex. The material from the prospective study consisted of cDNA or gDNA derived from T cells, B-cell-depleted T cells, or PBMCs. The samples were drawn from the first 160 participants of the ongoing ImmuneRACE study and from some 1,300 subjects provided by 6 global collaborators. The repertoires were released in a freely available public database intended as a resource for research on the immune response to SARS-CoV-2. General study outcomes and caveats: The amount of clinical and demographic metadata varied by source and participant and was provided uncurated.

V and J are truncated by 4 bases and 3 bases respectively, leaving an intervening sequence of 13 bases. The CDR3, from cysteine to phenylalanine, totals 15 residues. Of the read, only the CDR3 DNA is kept; its 45 bases are in frame from base 1. CDR1 and CDR2 (LGHNA, YNFKEQ) derive from the germline V gene. The immunoSEQ Assay, a bias-controlled multiplex PCR, was used to amplify TCRbeta CDR3 regions from genomic DNA. The source study handled its data this way. Within the assay, amplification of reference gene primers was used to estimate how many nucleated cells each sample contained. Sequence reads were collapsed and filtered to measure the absolute abundance of every unique TCRbeta CDR3 rearrangement. Productive Simpson clonality was computed per sample as the square root of Simpson's diversity index over productive rearrangements. Here the immuneACCESS table is served through TCRdb, limited to in-frame sequences with V and J called. Missing clones are a known gap in these copies; in checked studies unresolved V genes cover under half, and the rest lacks a known reason. For V, J and clone size, that table is used; D and trimming come from the DNA. For this sample there are more than 200,000 clones; around 89% appear just once. Of the sample, 2.7% falls within the top ten clones.

This sequence uses TRBV4-2 and TRBJ2-1; a tentative D match to TRBD2 spans 5 bases. Material: peripheral blood. The origin of this receptor is a man between 25 and 39 years old with COVID-19, enrolled during active disease. The encoded CDR3 is CASSPEGSYYNEQFF. Here is the DNA: TGTGCCAGCAGCCCTGAGGGCAGTTACTACAATGAGCAGTTCTTC.